The sequence of this T cell receptor (beta chain) was determined in a study of shared clonotypes between healthy human individuals (dated by TCRdb to between 2020 and 2021). Study-level background: A few men and a couple of women, aged 18 to 49 years, made up the cohort. Per donor, three plates each were used for CD4 naive and CD4 memory, two for CD8 naive, and one for CD8 memory. To increase sequencing depth and limit assay-specific biases, different laboratories used diverse techniques to prepare libraries and sequence TCR repertoires. Per donor, leukapheresis produced somewhere between about 0.94 and 10 billion PBMCs. Blood TCR repertoires of roughly five healthy adults were deeply sequenced to estimate repertoire size and the extent of clonotype sharing between individuals.

The donors were healthy, HIV-negative adults who had no recently reported acute infections or vaccinations. Every donor was a Caucasian adult residing in Nashville, Tennessee, USA. CD4+ T cells were enriched by magnetic negative selection, after which naive cells were positively selected on CD45RA and the negative fraction was taken as the memory subset. After blood collection by leukapheresis, PBMCs were isolated using Ficoll-Histopaque density gradient centrifugation and then cryopreserved in the vapor phase of liquid nitrogen. Purity and quantity of every magnetically sorted T cell population were checked by analytical flow cytometry. Each sorted fraction had its genomic DNA isolated and then quantified by UV absorbance on a Nanodrop 2000c. A remark on this clone: The antigen it recognizes is unknown. One base away there is no much larger clone; base qualities are not given.

From cysteine to phenylalanine, the CDR3 is 16 amino acids long. CDR3 DNA is the only sequence kept; it has 48 bases, read in frame from the first base. Sequences SGHRS (CDR1) and YFSETQ (CDR2) are obtained from the germline V gene. Cut back by 4 bases and 1 base, the V and J ends lie 17 bases apart. General findings and caveats noted by the study authors: Higher generation probabilities were observed for clonotypes shared by all four sorted-subset donors than for non-shared clonotypes. Because the study included a small number of donors, the genetic and exposure-history diversity represented was limited. Pairwise subsampling indicated that sequencing depth was expected to affect the degree of clonotype sharing among donors. Sampling was restricted to blood, and TCR repertoires in tissue are likely to differ from TCR repertoires in blood. About 5% of naive CD4, more than 3% of naive CD8, roughly 2.4% of memory CD4, and approximately 0.4% of memory CD8 clonotypes were shared across several donors. Even with the large sequencing depth, rarefaction of the sorted-subset datasets indicated that sequencing was incomplete. Naive subsets generally had larger estimated clonotype richness than memory subsets did.

Using the deep immunoSEQ assay, TCR CDR3 regions were amplified from genomic DNA by multiplex PCR. For each cell subset, the extracted genomic DNA was distributed evenly across all wells of several immunoSEQ 96-well plates, and each plate served as one replicate. For sorted subsets, around 200 ng genomic DNA, equal to 25,000 to 35,000 T cell genomes, was loaded into each replicate PCR. Purified libraries were measured with a Qubit 3.0 fluorometer, size-checked on a Bioanalyzer 2100, and measured again with the KAPA Library Quantification kit. Every immunoSEQ 96-well plate was sequenced on a separate single-read 150-cycle Illumina NextSeq 550 flow cell. Turning to the authors' computational methods: Because the immunoSEQ output held only junctional sequences and lacked quality scores, the filtering could not match the filtering applied to full-length reads. Sequences were annotated with PyIR, a Python wrapper for IgBLAST v1.9, using IMGT germline references to assign V/J genes and CDR3. Reads were removed for weak V/J assignments (E-value above 1e-6), missing CDR3, stop codons, out-of-frame junctions, or ambiguous translated residues. V3J clonotypes were defined as sequences sharing the same inferred V gene, J gene, and CDR3 amino acid sequence. The percentage overlap between two repertoires was calculated by dividing the number of shared unique clonotypes by the size of the smaller repertoire. Repertoire richness was assessed with RTK rarefaction, the Chao1 estimator, and Recon v2.1 estimates of unobserved clonotypes. OLGA was used to compute generation probabilities for all TCRbeta clonotypes that the gDNA method yielded from a few donors. TCRdb took over this immuneACCESS table, retaining in-frame rearrangements with V and J assigned. Such tables are incomplete; in checked studies, under half of the missing clones stem from an unresolved V gene, and the remainder is unexplained. Clone size and the V and J calls come from that table; the DNA yielded D and trimming. This sample gives about 1.5 million clones in total; 95% to 99% of them show up just once. The ten largest account for approximately 0.44% of the sample.

The V and J segments used are TRBV5-1 and TRBJ1-2, with the D gene not confidently named. This TCR was sampled from a man aged 30 to 39 in good health. The sample was naive CD4+ T cells sorted from blood. The intended sense of this specimen's cell subset or site label: CD45RA+ positively selected. CDR3 protein: CASSPSGGNFNYGYTF. The nucleotide sequence is TGCGCCAGCAGCCCGAGCGGAGGGAATTTTAACTATGGCTACACCTTC.